A single sample is the source of the 26 T cell receptor beta chains below, sequenced in a study of graft-versus-host responses after intestinal transplantation. Some clones are missing from TCRdb's copy, which holds only in-frame ones; the method was immunoSEQ multiplex PCR. Here the sample spans thousands of clones, roughly 80% being singletons. From the graft tissue, intraepithelial and lamina propria lymphocytes were released through processing. The source material was ileum tissue, sampled about 230 days after intestinal transplant. These receptors came from a human patient who received an intestinal transplant, so some T cells may come from the graft donor.

The genes are TRBV7-8 and TRBJ1-5; D not resolved. The CDR3 spans 15 residues. Germline CDR1 SGHVS, CDR2 FQNEAQ. V was trimmed by 1 base and J by 0 bases, leaving 7 bases between them. The CDR3 DNA reads TGTGCCAGCAGCTTAGAGGATGCTAGCAATCAGCCCCAGCATTTT. This codes for CASSLEDASNQPQHF.

This chain connects TRBV4-2 to TRBJ1-3; D remains unclear. This CDR3 comprises 16 residues. V was trimmed by 0 bases and J by 3 bases, leaving 12 bases between them. The germline V gene encodes CDR1 LGHNA and CDR2 YNFKEQ. The CDR3 DNA reads TGTGCCAGCAGCCAAGATCAAGTACTGAGTGGAAACACCATATATTTT. Translated: CASSQDQVLSGNTIYF.

V and J are TRBV11-2 and TRBJ2-1, with D unclear. This CDR3 region has 10 residues. CDR1 SGHAT and CDR2 FQNNGV come from the germline V gene. Deletions cut 7 bases from V and 5 bases from J, with 3 bases between. CDR3 in DNA: TGTGCCAGCATTGACAATGAGCAGTTCTTC. As protein: CASIDNEQFF. Looking up the rest from reference TRBV11-2 and TRBJ2-1 gives the full variable domain: EAGVAQSPRYKIIEKRQSVAFWCNPISGHATLYWYQQILGQGPKLLIQFQNNGVVDDSQLPKDRFSAERLKGVDSTLKIQPAKLEDSAVYLCASIDNEQFFGPGTRLTVL.

J is TRBJ1-3 and V is TRBV12-5, with D unresolved. V was clipped by 7 bases and J by 0 bases, with 10 bases between them. Germline V CDR1 and CDR2: LGHNT, FRNRAP. CDR3 size: 14 residues. The CDR3 DNA reads TGTGCTAGTGCCTCGGGGAGCTCTGGAAACACCATATATTTT. Translating it yields CASASGSSGNTIYF.

This chain links TRBV5-8 with TRBJ2-7; D remains ambiguous. Trimming left V 6 bases short and J 2 bases short, with 12 bases between. The CDR3 contains 13 residues. Germline CDR1 and CDR2: SGHTS and YDEGEE. The CDR3 sequence is CASKEILTYEQYF. The CDR3 coding sequence is TGTGCCAGCAAAGAGATTCTTACCTACGAGCAGTACTTC.

The chain links TRBV7-8 to TRBJ1-5; D is ambiguous. Trimming removed 6 bases at V and 1 base at J, with 7 bases between. Germline V CDR1 and CDR2: SGHVS, FQNEAQ. The CDR3 has 13 residues. The CDR3 region has the DNA TGTGCCAGCAGGATAGACAGCAATCAGCCCCAGCATTTT. It is translated as CASRIDSNQPQHF.

The chain combines TRBV7-9 with TRBJ2-7; no clear D. This CDR3 comprises 15 residues. Trimming took 7 bases from V and 0 from J, leaving 16 bases between them. CDR1 and CDR2 from the germline V gene are SEHNR and FQNEAQ (reference sequence). CDR3 residues: CASTRGTGFSYEQYF. The CDR3 DNA follows: TGTGCCAGCACCCGAGGTACTGGTTTCTCCTACGAGCAGTACTTC.

V gene TRBV11-2 combines with J gene TRBJ2-1; D is ambiguous. The CDR3 is 16 amino acids. Trimming took off 6 bases at V and 0 bases at J, with 15 bases between the two ends. Per germline, CDR1 SGHAT and CDR2 FQNNGV. The CDR3 loop reads CASSSTDASSYNEQFF. DNA for the CDR3: TGTGCCAGCAGTTCGACCGACGCGAGCTCCTACAATGAGCAGTTCTTC.

The chain has TRBV6-4 and TRBJ2-2; the match to TRBD1 covers 10 bases. Losses at the gene ends were 7 bases for V and 5 bases for J; bases not matched to a gene: 7. Per the germline V gene, CDR1 is MRHNA and CDR2 is SNTAGT. There are 15 residues in the CDR3. DNA of the CDR3: TGTGCCAGCAAAAGCGGACAGGGGGAGACCGGGGAGCTGTTTTTT. Translating it yields CASKSGQGETGELFF.

The V and J genes are TRBV10-3 and TRBJ2-2; a weak D match, TRBD2 (6 bases). CDR1 is ENHRY and CDR2 is SYGVKD in the germline V gene. The CDR3 covers 15 residues. V was pared by 5 bases and J by 6 bases, with 16 bases between. The DNA for the CDR3 is TGTGCCATCAGTCCTCAACTAGCAGCGGCCGGGGAGCTGTTTTTT. Amino acid sequence: CAISPQLAAAGELFF.

This chain connects TRBV19 to TRBJ2-7; TRBD1 agrees at 8 bases. The CDR3 contains 15 residues. The V segment lost 4 bases and the J segment 1 base; nucleotides outside the gene matches: 6. The germline V gene has CDR1 LNHDA and CDR2 SQIVND (reference sequence). The DNA for the CDR3 is TGTGCCAGTAGTACCCGGGACAGGCCTTCCTACGAGCAGTACTTC. Its protein is CASSTRDRPSYEQYF.

Of note for this clone: The sample holds other DNA sequences that translate to the same CDR3. The V and J genes are TRBV6-5 and TRBJ1-5; 8 bases agree with TRBD1. CDR3 length equals 15 residues. Germline V CDR1 and CDR2: MNHEY, SVGAGI. V lost 4 bases and J lost 2; bases outside the gene matches: 4. CDR3: CASSLGQGGNQPQHF. Here the CDR3 DNA reads TGTGCCAGCAGTTTAGGACAGGGCGGCAATCAGCCCCAGCATTTT.

V is TRBV9 and J is TRBJ2-7; perhaps TRBD1 as D (5 bases). Germline V gives CDR1 SGDLS, CDR2 YYNGEE. The CDR3 has 15 amino acids. Trimming left V 2 bases short and J 0 bases short, with 12 bases between. CDR3 protein: CASSVQGLDSYEQYF. In nucleotides, the CDR3 is TGTGCCAGCAGCGTTCAGGGTTTAGACTCCTACGAGCAGTACTTC.

The chain uses TRBV5-1 and TRBJ1-2; 8 bases fit TRBD1. The CDR3 runs 14 residues. The germline gives CDR1 SGHRS, CDR2 YFSETQ. Trimming at V came to 0 bases and at J to 5 bases, leaving 3 bases not matched to a gene. In nucleotides, the CDR3 is TGCGCCAGCAGCTTGGCGGGACAGGTGTATGGCTACACCTTC. This codes for CASSLAGQVYGYTF.

The J gene is TRBJ2-7, the V gene TRBV7-6, with D perhaps assigned TRBD1 or TRBD2 (5 bases each). Germline-derived CDR1 and CDR2 are SGHVS and FNYEAQ. V was clipped by 2 bases and J by 6 bases, with 11 bases between them. The CDR3 extends over 13 amino acids. The CDR3 DNA follows: TGTGCCAGCAGCTTAAATCTAGGGACCGAGCAGTACTTC. Translating it yields CASSLNLGTEQYF. Variable domain in full (rest from reference TRBV7-6 and TRBJ2-7): GAGVSQSPRYKVTKRGQDVALRCDPISGHVSLYWYRQALGQGPEFLTYFNYEAQQDKSGLPNDRFSAERPEGSISTLTIQRTEQRDSAMYRCASSLNLGTEQYFGPGTRLTVT.

The rearrangement uses TRBV5-4 and TRBJ2-1; D is perhaps TRBD1 (7 bases). Deletions cut 4 bases from V and 4 bases from J, with 15 bases between. CDR1 and CDR2 from the germline V gene are SGHNT and YYREEE (reference sequence). This CDR3 contains 15 residues. CDR3 in amino acids: CASSPRDRTYNEQFF. In DNA, the CDR3 is TGTGCCAGCAGCCCGCGGGACAGAACGTACAATGAGCAGTTCTTC.

This chain links TRBV2 with TRBJ2-2, with D tentatively TRBD1 (5 bases). V lost 6 bases and J lost 2, with 10 bases in between. Germline CDR1 and CDR2: SNHLY and FYNNEI. The CDR3 consists of 14 residues. The CDR3 loop reads CASRPDTNTGELFF. The CDR3 nucleotides are TGTGCCAGCAGGCCGGACACCAACACCGGGGAGCTGTTTTTT.

As regards this clone: The sample holds other DNA sequences that translate to the same CDR3. The genes are TRBV6-1 and TRBJ2-7; TRBD2 matches 10 bases. The germline V gene has CDR1 MNHNS and CDR2 SASEGT. Trimming took 4 bases from V and 3 from J; bases not matched to a gene: 0. This CDR3 contains 13 residues. CDR3 residues: CASSASGGYEQYF. The CDR3 coding sequence is TGTGCCAGCAGTGCTAGCGGGGGCTACGAGCAGTACTTC.

The genes are TRBV15 and TRBJ2-3, with 8 bases matching TRBD1. Losses at the gene ends were 1 base for V and 3 bases for J; bases not matched to a gene: 6. Per germline, CDR1 LNHNV and CDR2 YYDKDF (reference sequence). The CDR3 extends over 16 amino acids. CDR3 in DNA: TGTGCCACCAGCAGAGGCACAGGGGGAGGTACAGATACGCAGTATTTT. Translated, it gives CATSRGTGGGTDTQYF.

A few counts support this clone. The chain is built from TRBV6-5 and TRBJ2-1, with 11 bases matching TRBD2. Germline values: CDR1 MNHEY, CDR2 SVGAGI. The CDR3 is 12 amino acids. The V and J ends lost 2 bases and 15 bases, in that order; junction bases with no gene match: 3. In DNA form, the CDR3 reads TGTGCCAGCAGTTACACTACTAGCGGGGGGTTCTTC. The encoded protein is CASSYTTSGGFF.

This chain uses TRBV28 with TRBJ2-4; the D gene is possibly TRBD2 (6 bases). Trimming stripped 3 bases from V and 3 bases from J, with 12 bases between. CDR3 size: 15 residues. In germline, CDR1 is MDHEN, CDR2 SYDVKM. CDR3 protein: CASSLLRGLKNIQYF. The CDR3, as DNA: TGTGCCAGCAGTTTGCTTAGGGGACTCAAAAACATTCAGTACTTC.

This clone was found once. This chain links TRBV5-1 with TRBJ2-5; D might be TRBD1 or TRBD2, each matching 6 bases. V was shortened by 5 bases and J by 5 bases, with 16 bases between the two germline ends. CDR1 and CDR2 (germline): SGHRS, YFSETQ. This CDR3 is 14 amino acids long. The CDR3 here is CASSISRGVETQYF. The CDR3 nucleotides are TGCGCCAGCAGTATATCAAGGGGGGTTGAGACCCAGTACTTC.

CDR3 residues: CAWEQAYEQYF. For the CDR3, the DNA is TGTGCCTGGGAACAGGCTTACGAGCAGTACTTC. V gene TRBV30 combines with J gene TRBJ2-7; perhaps TRBD1 as D (5 bases). The ends were cut back, 5 bases at V and 4 bases at J, with 9 bases in the middle. Looked up from germline, CDR1 is GTSNPN and CDR2 is SVGIG (reference sequence). The CDR3 is 11 amino acids.

The rearrangement links TRBV19 to TRBJ2-3, with D perhaps matching TRBD2 (7 bases). Germline loops: CDR1 LNHDA, CDR2 SQIVND (reference sequence). This CDR3 has 15 residues. The V end was cut by 7 bases, the J end by 3 bases, with 17 bases between. In nucleotides, the CDR3 is TGTGCCAGTAAGGGCGGGGGCTCCCGGACAGATACGCAGTATTTT. It is translated as CASKGGGSRTDTQYF.

The chain has TRBV6-4 and TRBJ2-2, with 7 bases aligning to TRBD2. Germline CDR1 MRHNA, CDR2 SNTAGT. The CDR3 is made up of 14 amino acids. With V trimmed by 4 bases and J by 4 bases, 3 bases remained unmatched. In DNA, the CDR3 is TGTGCCAGCAGTGCTTCGGGGGGCACCGGGGAGCTGTTTTTT. It specifies CASSASGGTGELFF.

The chain employs TRBV30 and TRBJ1-4, with D unclear. V was shortened by 8 bases and J by 1 base, with 17 bases between the two germline ends. This CDR3 comprises 15 residues. CDR1 and CDR2 from the germline V gene are GTSNPN and SVGIG (reference sequence). CDR3 residues: CAAPIRGETNEKLFF. CDR3 nucleotide sequence: TGTGCCGCACCGATCCGCGGGGAAACTAATGAAAAACTGTTTTTT.